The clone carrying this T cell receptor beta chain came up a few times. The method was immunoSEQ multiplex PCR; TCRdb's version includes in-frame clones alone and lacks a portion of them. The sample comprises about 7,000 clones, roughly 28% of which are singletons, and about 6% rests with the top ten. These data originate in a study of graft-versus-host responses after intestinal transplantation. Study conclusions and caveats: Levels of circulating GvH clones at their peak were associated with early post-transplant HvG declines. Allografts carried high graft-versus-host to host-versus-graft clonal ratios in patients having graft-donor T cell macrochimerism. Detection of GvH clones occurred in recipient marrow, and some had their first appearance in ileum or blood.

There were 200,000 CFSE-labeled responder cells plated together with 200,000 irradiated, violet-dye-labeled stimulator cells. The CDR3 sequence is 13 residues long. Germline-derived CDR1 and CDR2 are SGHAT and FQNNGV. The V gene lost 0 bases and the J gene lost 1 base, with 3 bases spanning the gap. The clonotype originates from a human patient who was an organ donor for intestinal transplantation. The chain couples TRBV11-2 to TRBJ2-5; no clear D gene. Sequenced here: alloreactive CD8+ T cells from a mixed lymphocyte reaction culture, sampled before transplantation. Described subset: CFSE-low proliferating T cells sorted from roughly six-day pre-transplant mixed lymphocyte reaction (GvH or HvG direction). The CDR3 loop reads CASSLEAQETQYF. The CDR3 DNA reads TGTGCCAGCAGCTTAGAGGCCCAAGAGACCCAGTACTTC.